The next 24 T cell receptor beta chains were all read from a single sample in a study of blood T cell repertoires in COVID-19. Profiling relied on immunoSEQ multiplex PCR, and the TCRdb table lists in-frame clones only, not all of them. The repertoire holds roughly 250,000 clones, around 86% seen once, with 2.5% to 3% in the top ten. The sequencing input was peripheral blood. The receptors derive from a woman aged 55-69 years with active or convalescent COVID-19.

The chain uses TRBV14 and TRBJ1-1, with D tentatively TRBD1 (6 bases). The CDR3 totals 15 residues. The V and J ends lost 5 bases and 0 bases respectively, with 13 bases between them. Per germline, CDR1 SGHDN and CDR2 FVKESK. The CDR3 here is CASSIRQDLNTEAFF. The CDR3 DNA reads TGTGCCAGCAGCATCAGACAGGACTTGAACACTGAAGCTTTCTTT.

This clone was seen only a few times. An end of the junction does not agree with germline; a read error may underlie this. CDR3 bases: TGCGCCAGCGGTGACAGGTTCAATCAGCCCCAGCATTTT. Translation: CASGDRFNQPQHF. The rearrangement joins TRBV10-2 to TRBJ1-5; D perhaps matches TRBD1 (6 bases). The CDR3 extends over 13 amino acids. Germline values: CDR1 WSHSY, CDR2 SAAADI.

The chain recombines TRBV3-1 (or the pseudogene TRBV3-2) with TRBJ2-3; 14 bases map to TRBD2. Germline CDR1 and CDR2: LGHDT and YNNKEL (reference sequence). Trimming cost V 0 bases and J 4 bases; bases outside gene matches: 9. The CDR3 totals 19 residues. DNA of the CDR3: TGTGCCAGCAGCCAAGATATTTCCGGGACTAGCGGGGGTCCAGATACGCAGTATTTT. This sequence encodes CASSQDISGTSGGPDTQYF.

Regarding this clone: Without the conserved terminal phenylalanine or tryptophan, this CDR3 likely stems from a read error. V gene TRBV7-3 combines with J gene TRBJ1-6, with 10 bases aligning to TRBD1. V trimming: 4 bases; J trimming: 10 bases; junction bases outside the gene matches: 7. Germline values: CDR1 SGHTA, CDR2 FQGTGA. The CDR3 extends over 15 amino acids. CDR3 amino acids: CASSSGTGAQSPLHL. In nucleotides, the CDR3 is TGTGCCAGCAGCTCCGGGACAGGGGCACAGTCACCCCTCCACCTT.

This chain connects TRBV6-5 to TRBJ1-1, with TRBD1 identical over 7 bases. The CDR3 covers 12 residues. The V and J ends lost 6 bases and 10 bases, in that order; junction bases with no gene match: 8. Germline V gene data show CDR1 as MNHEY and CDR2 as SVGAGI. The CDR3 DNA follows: TGTGCCAGCAGCAAGGACCGACAGGGAGCTTTCTTT. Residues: CASSKDRQGAFF.

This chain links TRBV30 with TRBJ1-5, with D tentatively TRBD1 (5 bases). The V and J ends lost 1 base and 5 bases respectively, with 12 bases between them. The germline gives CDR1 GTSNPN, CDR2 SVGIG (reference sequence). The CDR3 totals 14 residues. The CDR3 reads CAWSATVNDQPQHF. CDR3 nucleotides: TGTGCCTGGAGTGCGACAGTAAACGATCAGCCCCAGCATTTT.

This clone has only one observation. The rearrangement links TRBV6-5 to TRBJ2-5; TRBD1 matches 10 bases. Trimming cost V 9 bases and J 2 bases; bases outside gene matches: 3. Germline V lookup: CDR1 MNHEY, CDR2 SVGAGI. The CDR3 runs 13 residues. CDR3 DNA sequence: TGTGCCAGTCGGGGACAGGGGCAAGAGACCCAGTACTTC. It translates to CASRGQGQETQYF.

For the CDR3, the DNA is TGCAGCGGGACGGGGGGGACAAATGAGCAGTTCTTC. Encoded protein: CSGTGGTNEQFF. V gene TRBV29-1 combines with J gene TRBJ2-1, with 8 positions matching TRBD2. The V and J ends lost 7 bases and 7 bases, in that order; junction bases with no gene match: 6. This CDR3 region has 12 residues. CDR1 is SQVTM and CDR2 is ANQGSEA in the germline V gene.

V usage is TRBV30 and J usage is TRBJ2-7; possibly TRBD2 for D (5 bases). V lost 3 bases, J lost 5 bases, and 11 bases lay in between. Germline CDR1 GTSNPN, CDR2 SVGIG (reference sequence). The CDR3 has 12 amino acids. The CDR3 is CAWRLALNEQYF. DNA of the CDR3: TGTGCCTGGAGGCTAGCTCTTAACGAGCAGTACTTC.

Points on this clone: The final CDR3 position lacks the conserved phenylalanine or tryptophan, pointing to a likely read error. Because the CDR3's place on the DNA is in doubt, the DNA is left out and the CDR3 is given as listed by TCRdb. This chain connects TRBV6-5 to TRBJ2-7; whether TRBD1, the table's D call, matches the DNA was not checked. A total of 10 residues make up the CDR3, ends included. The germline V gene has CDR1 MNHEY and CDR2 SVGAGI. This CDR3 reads CASSSTGKRI.

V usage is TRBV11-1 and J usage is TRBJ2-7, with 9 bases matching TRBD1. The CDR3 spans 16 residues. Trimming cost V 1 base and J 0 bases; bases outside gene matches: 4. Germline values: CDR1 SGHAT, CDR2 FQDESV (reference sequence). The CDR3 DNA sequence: TGTGCCAGCAGCTTAGGGCAACAGGGGGCCTCCTACGAGCAGTACTTC. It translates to CASSLGQQGASYEQYF.

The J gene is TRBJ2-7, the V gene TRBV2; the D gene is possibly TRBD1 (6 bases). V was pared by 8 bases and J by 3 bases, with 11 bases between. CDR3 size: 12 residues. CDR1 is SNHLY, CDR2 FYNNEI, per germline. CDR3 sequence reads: CASRDNIYEQYF. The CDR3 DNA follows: TGTGCCAGCCGGGACAATATCTACGAGCAGTACTTC.

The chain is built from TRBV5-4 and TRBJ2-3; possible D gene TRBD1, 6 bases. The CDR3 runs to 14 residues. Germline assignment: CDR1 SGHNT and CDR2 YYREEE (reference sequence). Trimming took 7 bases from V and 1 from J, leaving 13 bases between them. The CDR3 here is CASPGELGTDTQYF. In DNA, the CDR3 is TGTGCCAGCCCAGGGGAGTTGGGCACAGATACGCAGTATTTT.

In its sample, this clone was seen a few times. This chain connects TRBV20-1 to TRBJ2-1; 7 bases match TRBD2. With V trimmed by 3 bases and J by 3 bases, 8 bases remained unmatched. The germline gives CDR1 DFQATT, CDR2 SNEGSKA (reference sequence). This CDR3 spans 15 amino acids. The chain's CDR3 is CSASKRLANYNEQFF. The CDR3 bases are TGCAGTGCTAGTAAGCGACTAGCTAACTACAATGAGCAGTTCTTC.

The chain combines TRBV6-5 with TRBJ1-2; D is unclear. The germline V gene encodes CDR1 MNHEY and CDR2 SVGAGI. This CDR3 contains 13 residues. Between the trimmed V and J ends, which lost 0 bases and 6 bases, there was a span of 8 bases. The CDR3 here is CASSYSPGDGYTF. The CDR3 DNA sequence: TGTGCCAGCAGTTACTCGCCCGGGGATGGCTACACCTTC.

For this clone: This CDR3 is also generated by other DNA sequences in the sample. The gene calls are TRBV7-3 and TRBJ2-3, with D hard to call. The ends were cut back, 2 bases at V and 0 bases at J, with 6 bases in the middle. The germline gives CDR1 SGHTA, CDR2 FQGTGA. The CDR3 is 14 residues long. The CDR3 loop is CASSLGHSTDTQYF. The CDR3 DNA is TGTGCCAGCAGCTTAGGGCACAGCACAGATACGCAGTATTTT.

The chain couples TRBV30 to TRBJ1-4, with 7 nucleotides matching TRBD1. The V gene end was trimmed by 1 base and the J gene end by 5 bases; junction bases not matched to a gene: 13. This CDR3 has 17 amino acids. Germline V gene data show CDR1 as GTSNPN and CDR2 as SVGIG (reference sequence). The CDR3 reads CAWSAGTAGRINEKLFF. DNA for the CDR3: TGTGCCTGGAGTGCCGGGACAGCAGGTCGTATAAATGAAAAACTGTTTTTT.

DNA for the CDR3: TGTGCCAGCAGCGAGAGTCAGGGATCCTACAATGAGCAGTTCTTC. Translation gives CASSESQGSYNEQFF. The chain employs TRBV6-5 and TRBJ2-1; possibly TRBD1 for D (5 bases). V lost 6 bases, J lost 1 base, and 13 bases lay in between. The CDR3 consists of 15 residues. Germline V lookup: CDR1 MNHEY, CDR2 SVGAGI.

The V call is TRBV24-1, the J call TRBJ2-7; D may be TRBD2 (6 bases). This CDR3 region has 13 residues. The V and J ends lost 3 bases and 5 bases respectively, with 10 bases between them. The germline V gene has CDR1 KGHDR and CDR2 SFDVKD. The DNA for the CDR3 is TGTGCCACCAGTGATAGGACTAACCACGAGCAGTACTTC. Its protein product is CATSDRTNHEQYF.

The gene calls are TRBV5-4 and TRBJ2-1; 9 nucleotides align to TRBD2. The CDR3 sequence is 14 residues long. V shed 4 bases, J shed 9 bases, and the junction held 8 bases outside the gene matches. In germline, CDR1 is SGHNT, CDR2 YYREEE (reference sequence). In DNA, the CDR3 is TGTGCCAGCAGCCTGGATGCAGCGGGGGGTGAGCAGTTCTTC. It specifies CASSLDAAGGEQFF.

The chain's CDR3 is CASSLGLAENTGELFF. CDR3 in DNA: TGCGCCAGCAGCTTGGGACTAGCGGAGAACACCGGGGAGCTGTTTTTT. This sequence joins TRBV5-1 and TRBJ2-2, with 9 bases that match TRBD2. The CDR3 runs to 16 residues. Germline lookup yields CDR1 SGHRS and CDR2 YFSETQ. The V segment lost 0 bases and the J segment 1 base; nucleotides outside the gene matches: 1.

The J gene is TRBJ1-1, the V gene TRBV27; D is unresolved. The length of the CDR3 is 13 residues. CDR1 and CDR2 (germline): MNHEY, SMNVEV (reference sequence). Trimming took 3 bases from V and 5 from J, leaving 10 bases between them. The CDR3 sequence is CASSFRRGTEAFF. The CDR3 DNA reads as TGTGCCAGCAGTTTCCGTCGAGGGACTGAAGCTTTCTTT.

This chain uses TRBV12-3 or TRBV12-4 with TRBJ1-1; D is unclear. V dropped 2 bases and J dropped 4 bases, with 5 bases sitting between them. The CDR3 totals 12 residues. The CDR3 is CASSLPGTEAFF. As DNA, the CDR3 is TGTGCCAGCAGTTTACCGGGCACTGAAGCTTTCTTT.

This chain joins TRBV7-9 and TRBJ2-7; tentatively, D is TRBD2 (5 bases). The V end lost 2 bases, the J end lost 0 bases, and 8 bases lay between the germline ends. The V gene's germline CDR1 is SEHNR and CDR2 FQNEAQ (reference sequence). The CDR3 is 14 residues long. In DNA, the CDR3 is TGTGCCAGCAGCTTACCGGGGAGCTCCTACGAGCAGTACTTC. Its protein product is CASSLPGSSYEQYF.